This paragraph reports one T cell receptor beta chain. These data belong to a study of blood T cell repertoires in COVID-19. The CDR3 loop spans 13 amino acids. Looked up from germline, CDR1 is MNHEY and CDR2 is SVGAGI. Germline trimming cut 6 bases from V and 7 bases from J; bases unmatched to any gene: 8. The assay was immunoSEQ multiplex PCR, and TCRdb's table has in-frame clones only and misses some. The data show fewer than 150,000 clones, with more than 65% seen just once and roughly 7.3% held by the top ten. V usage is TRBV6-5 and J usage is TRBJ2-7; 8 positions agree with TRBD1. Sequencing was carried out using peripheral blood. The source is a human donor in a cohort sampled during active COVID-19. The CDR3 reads CASRRQGTGEQYF. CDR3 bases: TGTGCCAGCAGACGACAGGGGACGGGGGAGCAGTACTTC.